The rows below give T cell receptor beta chains drawn from one sample of a study of regulatory T cells in long-lasting Graves disease. TCRdb re-called the multiplex PCR reads through MiXCR, storing one row per CDR3 protein. The sample includes approximately 540,000 distinct CDR3 sequences, around 11% of them seen just once. The data were also submitted as part of a second study, on T cells in Graves' hyperthyroidism and ophthalmopathy.

Material: peripheral blood mononuclear cells (PBMCs), obtained at new diagnosis, from a patient treated with antithyroid drugs. These receptors came from a woman in her 30s with Graves disease. Both conserved end residues are part of each CDR3. The order of the fields is CDR3 DNA, CDR3 protein, J gene, clone size, D gene, V gene. A D gene is named only where the DNA matches it firmly. A row's size may be missing; if present it is once, few, many or a size class.

cdr3_nt: TGTGCCAGCAGCCAACCCCCCGGGACTACCGTGAGAGAGACCCAGTACTTC
cdr3_aa: CASSQPPGTTVRETQYF
j_call: TRBJ2-5
clone_size: many
d_call: TRBD2
v_call: TRBV7-9

cdr3_nt: TGCGCCAGCAGCTTGGAGGGACACCTCTACGAGCAGTACTTC
cdr3_aa: CASSLEGHLYEQYF
j_call: TRBJ2-7
clone_size: few
d_call: NA
v_call: TRBV5-1

cdr3_nt: TGTGCCAACAGTTTTACAGGGGCGTTCAATCAGCCCCAGCATTTT
cdr3_aa: CANSFTGAFNQPQHF
j_call: TRBJ1-5
clone_size: NA
d_call: TRBD1
v_call: TRBV27

cdr3_nt: TGCGCCAGCCGAATAAGTGGGCCCTACAATGAGCAGTTCTTC
cdr3_aa: CASRISGPYNEQFF
j_call: TRBJ2-1
clone_size: many
d_call: NA
v_call: TRBV5-1

cdr3_nt: TGTGCCACCAGTGACGTAACAGCCCCGAATGAGCAGTTCTTC
cdr3_aa: CATSDVTAPNEQFF
j_call: TRBJ2-1
clone_size: many
d_call: NA
v_call: TRBV24-1

cdr3_nt: TGTGCCAGCAGTGAAGGAGGCTCGGGGAAGCCCCAGCATTTT
cdr3_aa: CASSEGGSGKPQHF
j_call: TRBJ1-5
clone_size: NA
d_call: NA
v_call: TRBV6-1

cdr3_nt: TGTGCCAGTAGTACTCGGACTAGCGGAGCCATATACGAGCAGTACTTC
cdr3_aa: CASSTRTSGAIYEQYF
j_call: TRBJ2-7
clone_size: many
d_call: TRBD2
v_call: TRBV19

cdr3_nt: TGCGCCAGCAGCCAAGATGCGCAGACCACAGATACGCAGTATTTT
cdr3_aa: CASSQDAQTTDTQYF
j_call: TRBJ2-3
clone_size: NA
d_call: NA
v_call: TRBV4-3

cdr3_nt: TGTGCCAGCTACCCTGGCCAGCACTTTGGAAACACCATATATTTT
cdr3_aa: CASYPGQHFGNTIYF
j_call: TRBJ1-3
clone_size: few
d_call: NA
v_call: TRBV11-2

cdr3_nt: TGCGCCAGCAACCTGGGAGGGGATTCACCCCTCCACTTT
cdr3_aa: CASNLGGDSPLHF
j_call: TRBJ1-6
clone_size: many
d_call: NA
v_call: TRBV5-1

cdr3_nt: TGTGCCACACCCCTTTGGATCCACAGGGGGCTTGGCTACACCTTC
cdr3_aa: CATPLWIHRGLGYTF
j_call: TRBJ1-2
clone_size: many
d_call: TRBD1
v_call: TRBV3-1

cdr3_nt: TGTGCCAGCAGTGAATGGACAGGGACGTCATACGAGCAGTACTTC
cdr3_aa: CASSEWTGTSYEQYF
j_call: TRBJ2-7
clone_size: many
d_call: TRBD1
v_call: TRBV6-1

cdr3_nt: TGTGCCAGCAGTACATCAGGGAGAGGTCAGCCCCAGCATTTT
cdr3_aa: CASSTSGRGQPQHF
j_call: TRBJ1-5
clone_size: NA
d_call: NA
v_call: TRBV28

cdr3_nt: TGTGCCAGTTACCGGGACGGCAGCACAGATACGCAGTATTTT
cdr3_aa: CASYRDGSTDTQYF
j_call: TRBJ2-3
clone_size: NA
d_call: NA
v_call: TRBV7-9

cdr3_nt: TGTGCCAGCAGCCCCCCTGGGTGGAACACCATATATTTT
cdr3_aa: CASSPPGWNTIYF
j_call: TRBJ1-3
clone_size: many
d_call: NA
v_call: TRBV11-2

cdr3_nt: TGCAGCGCCCCCATAGACACCCGCTCCTACAATGAGCAGTTCTTC
cdr3_aa: CSAPIDTRSYNEQFF
j_call: TRBJ2-1
clone_size: many
d_call: NA
v_call: TRBV29-1

cdr3_nt: TGCAGTGCTAGAGTGACTGGTCACATTCAGTACTTC
cdr3_aa: CSARVTGHIQYF
j_call: TRBJ2-4
clone_size: many
d_call: NA
v_call: TRBV20-1

cdr3_nt: TGTGCCAGCAGTGAAATGTTACGGGTGCTTGCTAATGAAAAACTGTTTTTT
cdr3_aa: CASSEMLRVLANEKLFF
j_call: TRBJ1-4
clone_size: many
d_call: NA
v_call: TRBV2

cdr3_nt: TGTGCCAGCAGCTTGAGGGGGGAAAACTACAATGAGCAGTTCTTC
cdr3_aa: CASSLRGENYNEQFF
j_call: TRBJ2-1
clone_size: few
d_call: NA
v_call: TRBV13

cdr3_nt: TGTGCCAGCAGCTTAATGTGGGGACAGACCATGAACACTGAAGCTTTCTTT
cdr3_aa: CASSLMWGQTMNTEAFF
j_call: TRBJ1-1
clone_size: NA
d_call: TRBD1
v_call: TRBV7-3

cdr3_nt: TGTGCCACCTGCTCGCGTCACACCGGGGAGCTGTTTTTT
cdr3_aa: CATCSRHTGELFF
j_call: TRBJ2-2
clone_size: many
d_call: NA
v_call: TRBV11-2

cdr3_nt: TGTGCCAGCAGCTTCGCCGGGACCTTGGGCACCGGGGAGCTGTTTTTT
cdr3_aa: CASSFAGTLGTGELFF
j_call: TRBJ2-2
clone_size: many
d_call: NA
v_call: TRBV11-3

cdr3_nt: TGTGCCAGCAGTCTATGGACGGACGGCCAAGAGACCCAGTACTTC
cdr3_aa: CASSLWTDGQETQYF
j_call: TRBJ2-5
clone_size: many
d_call: NA
v_call: TRBV27

cdr3_nt: TGTGCCAGCAGCTTAGCTAGCGGGAGGGCGAATGAGCAGTTCTTC
cdr3_aa: CASSLASGRANEQFF
j_call: TRBJ2-1
clone_size: many
d_call: TRBD2
v_call: TRBV7-9

cdr3_nt: TGTGCCAGCAACCCTCGGCGGACAGCCGACACCGGGGAGCTGTTTTTT
cdr3_aa: CASNPRRTADTGELFF
j_call: TRBJ2-2
clone_size: few
d_call: NA
v_call: TRBV6-1

cdr3_nt: TGTGCCAGCAGTTACTACTTAGCGGGAGGACAGGAGACCCAGTACTTC
cdr3_aa: CASSYYLAGGQETQYF
j_call: TRBJ2-5
clone_size: many
d_call: TRBD2
v_call: TRBV6-2/TRBV6-3

cdr3_nt: TGCGCCAGCAGTGGGGGAGATACGCAGTATTTT
cdr3_aa: CASSGGDTQYF
j_call: TRBJ2-3
clone_size: many
d_call: NA
v_call: TRBV10-2